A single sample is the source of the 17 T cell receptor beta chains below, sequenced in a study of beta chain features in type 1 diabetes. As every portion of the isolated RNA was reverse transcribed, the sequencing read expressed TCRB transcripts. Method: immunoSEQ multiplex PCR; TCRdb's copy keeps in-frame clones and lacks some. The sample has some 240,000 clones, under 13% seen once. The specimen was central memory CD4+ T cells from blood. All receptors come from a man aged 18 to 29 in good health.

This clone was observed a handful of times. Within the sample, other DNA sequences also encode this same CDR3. CDR3 protein: CASSLGLYNEQFF. The CDR3 DNA is TGTGCCAGCAGCTTGGGACTTTACAATGAGCAGTTCTTC. The J gene is TRBJ2-1, the V gene TRBV7-2, with a possible D match to TRBD2 (6 bases). CDR3 length equals 13 residues. CDR1 SGHTA and CDR2 FQGNSA come from the germline V gene. With 3 bases removed from V and 4 bases from J, the gap between germline ends came to 7 bases.

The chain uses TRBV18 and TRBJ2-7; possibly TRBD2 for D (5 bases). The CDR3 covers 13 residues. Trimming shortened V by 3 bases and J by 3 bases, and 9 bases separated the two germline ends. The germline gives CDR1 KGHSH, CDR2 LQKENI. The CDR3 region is CASSPGRDYEQYF. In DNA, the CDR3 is TGTGCCAGCTCACCCGGACGGGACTACGAGCAGTACTTC.

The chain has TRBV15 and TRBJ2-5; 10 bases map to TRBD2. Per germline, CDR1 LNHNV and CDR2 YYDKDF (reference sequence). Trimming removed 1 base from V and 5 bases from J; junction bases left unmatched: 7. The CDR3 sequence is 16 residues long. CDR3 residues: CATSRGSSGRPETQYF. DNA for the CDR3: TGTGCCACCAGCAGAGGAAGTAGCGGGAGGCCTGAGACCCAGTACTTC.

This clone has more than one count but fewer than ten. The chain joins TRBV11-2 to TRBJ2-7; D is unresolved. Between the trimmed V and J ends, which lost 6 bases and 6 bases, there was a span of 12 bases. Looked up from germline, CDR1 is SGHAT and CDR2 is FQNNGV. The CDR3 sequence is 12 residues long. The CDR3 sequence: CASSPPFREQYF. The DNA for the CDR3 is TGTGCCAGCAGTCCCCCTTTTCGCGAGCAGTACTTC.

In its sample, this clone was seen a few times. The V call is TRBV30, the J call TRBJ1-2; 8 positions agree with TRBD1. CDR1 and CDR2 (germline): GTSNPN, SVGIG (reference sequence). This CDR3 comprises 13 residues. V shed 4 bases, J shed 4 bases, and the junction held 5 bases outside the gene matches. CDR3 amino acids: CAWTQQGAYGYTF. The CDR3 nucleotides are TGTGCCTGGACGCAGCAGGGGGCCTATGGCTACACCTTC.

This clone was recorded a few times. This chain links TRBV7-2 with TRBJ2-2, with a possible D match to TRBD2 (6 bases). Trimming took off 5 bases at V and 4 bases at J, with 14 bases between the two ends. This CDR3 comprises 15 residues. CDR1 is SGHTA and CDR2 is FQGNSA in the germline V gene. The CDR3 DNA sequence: TGTGCCAGCAGCCCCCAGGCGCGGGGCACCGGGGAGCTGTTTTTT. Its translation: CASSPQARGTGELFF.

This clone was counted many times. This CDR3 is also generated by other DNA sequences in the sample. CDR3 coding DNA: TGTGCCAGCAGCCTTAACAGGGGGCGAGAGACCCAGTACTTC. It translates to CASSLNRGRETQYF. The genes are TRBV7-2 and TRBJ2-5, with TRBD1 matching 9 bases. The CDR3 is made up of 14 amino acids. V lost 5 bases to trimming and J lost 4 bases; unmatched junction nucleotides: 5. CDR1 is SGHTA, CDR2 FQGNSA, per germline.

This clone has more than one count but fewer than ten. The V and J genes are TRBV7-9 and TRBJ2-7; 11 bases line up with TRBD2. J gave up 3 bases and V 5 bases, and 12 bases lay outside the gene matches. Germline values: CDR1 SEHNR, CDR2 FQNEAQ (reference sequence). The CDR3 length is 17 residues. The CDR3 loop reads CASSLNLGTSGGYEQYF. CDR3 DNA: TGTGCCAGCAGCCTAAATTTGGGGACTAGCGGAGGCTACGAGCAGTACTTC.

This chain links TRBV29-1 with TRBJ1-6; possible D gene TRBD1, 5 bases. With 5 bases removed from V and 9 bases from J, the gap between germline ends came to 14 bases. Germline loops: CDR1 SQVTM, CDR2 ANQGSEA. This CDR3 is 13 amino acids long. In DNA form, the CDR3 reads TGCAGCGTTCTAGCAGGGTCGGGTTCACCCCTCCACTTT. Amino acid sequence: CSVLAGSGSPLHF.

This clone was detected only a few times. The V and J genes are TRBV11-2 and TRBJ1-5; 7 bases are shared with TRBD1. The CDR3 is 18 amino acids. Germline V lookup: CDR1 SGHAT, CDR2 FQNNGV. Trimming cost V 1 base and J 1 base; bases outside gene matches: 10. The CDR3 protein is CASSLGPKTGRSNQPQHF. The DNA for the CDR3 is TGTGCCAGCAGCTTAGGGCCTAAGACAGGGAGAAGCAATCAGCCCCAGCATTTT. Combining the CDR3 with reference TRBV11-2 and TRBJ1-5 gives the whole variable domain EAGVAQSPRYKIIEKRQSVAFWCNPISGHATLYWYQQILGQGPKLLIQFQNNGVVDDSQLPKDRFSAERLKGVDSTLKIQPAKLEDSAVYLCASSLGPKTGRSNQPQHFGDGTRLSIL.

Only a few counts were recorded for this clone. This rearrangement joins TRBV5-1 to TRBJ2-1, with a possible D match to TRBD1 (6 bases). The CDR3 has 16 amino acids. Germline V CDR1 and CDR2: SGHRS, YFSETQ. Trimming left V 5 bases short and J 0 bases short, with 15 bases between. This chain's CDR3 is CASSRDTSSSYNEQFF. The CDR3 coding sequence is TGCGCCAGCAGTAGGGACACCTCCTCCTCCTACAATGAGCAGTTCTTC.

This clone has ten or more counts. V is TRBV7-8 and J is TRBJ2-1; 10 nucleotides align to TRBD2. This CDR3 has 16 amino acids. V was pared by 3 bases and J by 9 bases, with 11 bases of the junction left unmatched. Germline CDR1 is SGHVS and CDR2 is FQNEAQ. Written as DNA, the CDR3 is TGTGCCAGCAGCTTCGACGGGCGAGCGGGAGGGTCTGAGCAGTTCTTC. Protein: CASSFDGRAGGSEQFF.

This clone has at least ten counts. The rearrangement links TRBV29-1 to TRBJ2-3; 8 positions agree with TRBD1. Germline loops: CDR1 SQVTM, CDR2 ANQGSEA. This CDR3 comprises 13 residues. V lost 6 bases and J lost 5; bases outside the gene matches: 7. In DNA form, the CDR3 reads TGCAGCGTGGACCAGGGGGCCGGAGATACGCAGTATTTT. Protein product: CSVDQGAGDTQYF.

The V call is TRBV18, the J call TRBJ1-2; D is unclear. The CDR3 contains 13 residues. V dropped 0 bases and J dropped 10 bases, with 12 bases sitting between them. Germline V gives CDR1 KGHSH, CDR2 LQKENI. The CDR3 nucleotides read TGTGCCAGCTCACCACCTCAAAGGGTAACCTACACCTTC. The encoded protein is CASSPPQRVTYTF.

The CDR3 sequence: CASSLGSSGANVLTF. The CDR3 DNA reads as TGTGCCAGCAGCTTAGGGAGCTCTGGGGCCAACGTCCTGACTTTC. The chain employs TRBV11-2 and TRBJ2-6; D unresolved. The CDR3 covers 15 residues. Per the germline V gene, CDR1 is SGHAT and CDR2 is FQNNGV. Trimming removed 1 base at V and 0 bases at J, with 4 bases between. The variable domain in full, with the rest retrieved from reference TRBV11-2 and TRBJ2-6, is EAGVAQSPRYKIIEKRQSVAFWCNPISGHATLYWYQQILGQGPKLLIQFQNNGVVDDSQLPKDRFSAERLKGVDSTLKIQPAKLEDSAVYLCASSLGSSGANVLTFGAGSRLTVL.

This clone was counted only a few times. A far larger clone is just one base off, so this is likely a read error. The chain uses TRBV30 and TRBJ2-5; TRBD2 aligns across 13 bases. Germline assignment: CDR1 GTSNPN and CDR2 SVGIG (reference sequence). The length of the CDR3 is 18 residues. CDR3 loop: CARRRGRRLAGGGETQYF. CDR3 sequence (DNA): TGTGCCAGGAGGAGGGGGCGTCGACTAGCGGGAGGTGGAGAGACCCAGTACTTC.

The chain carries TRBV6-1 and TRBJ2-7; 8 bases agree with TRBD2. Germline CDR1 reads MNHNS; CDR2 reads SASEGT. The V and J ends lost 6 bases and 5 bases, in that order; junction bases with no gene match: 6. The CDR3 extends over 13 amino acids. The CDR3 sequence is CASRPSGSNEQYF. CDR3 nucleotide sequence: TGTGCCAGCAGGCCCAGCGGGAGTAACGAGCAGTACTTC.